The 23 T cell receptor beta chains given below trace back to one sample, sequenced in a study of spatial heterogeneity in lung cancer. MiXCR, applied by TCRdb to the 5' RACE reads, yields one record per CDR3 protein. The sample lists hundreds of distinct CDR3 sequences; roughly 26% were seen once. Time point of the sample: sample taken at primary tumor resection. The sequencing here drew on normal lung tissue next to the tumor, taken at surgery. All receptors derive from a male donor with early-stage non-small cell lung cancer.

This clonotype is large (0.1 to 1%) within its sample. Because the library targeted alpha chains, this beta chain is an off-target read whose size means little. The CDR3 bases are TGTGCCAGCCCCGGACAGGCCTTGGGAACTAACTATGGCTACACCTTC. Encoded protein: CASPGQALGTNYGYTF. V is TRBV2 and J is TRBJ1-2; 7 bases line up with TRBD1. The junction had 12 bases not matched to a gene; V was cut back by 8 bases and J by 0 bases. The CDR3 is 16 amino acids. The germline V gene encodes CDR1 SNHLY and CDR2 FYNNEI.

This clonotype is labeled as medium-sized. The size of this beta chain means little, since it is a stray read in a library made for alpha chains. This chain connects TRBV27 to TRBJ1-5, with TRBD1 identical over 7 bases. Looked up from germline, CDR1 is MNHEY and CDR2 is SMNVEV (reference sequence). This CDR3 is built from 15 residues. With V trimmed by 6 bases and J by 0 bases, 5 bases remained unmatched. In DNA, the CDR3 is TGTGCCAGCAGGCCGGGGACAGCTAGCAATCAGCCCCAGCATTTT. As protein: CASRPGTASNQPQHF.

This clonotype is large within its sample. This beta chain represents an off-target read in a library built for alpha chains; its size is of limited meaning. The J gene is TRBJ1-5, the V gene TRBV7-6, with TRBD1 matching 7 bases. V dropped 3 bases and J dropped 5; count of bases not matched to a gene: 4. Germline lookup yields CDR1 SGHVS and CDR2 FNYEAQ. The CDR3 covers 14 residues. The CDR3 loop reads CASSLTGFHQPQHF. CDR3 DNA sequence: TGTGCCAGCAGCTTGACAGGGTTTCATCAGCCCCAGCATTTT.

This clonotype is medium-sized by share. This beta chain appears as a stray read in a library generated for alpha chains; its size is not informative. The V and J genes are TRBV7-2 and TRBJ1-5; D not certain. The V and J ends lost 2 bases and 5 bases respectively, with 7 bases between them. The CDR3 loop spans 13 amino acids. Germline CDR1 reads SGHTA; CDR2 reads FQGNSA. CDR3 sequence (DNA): TGTGCCAGCAGCTTATGGAAAGATCAGCCCCAGCATTTT. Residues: CASSLWKDQPQHF.

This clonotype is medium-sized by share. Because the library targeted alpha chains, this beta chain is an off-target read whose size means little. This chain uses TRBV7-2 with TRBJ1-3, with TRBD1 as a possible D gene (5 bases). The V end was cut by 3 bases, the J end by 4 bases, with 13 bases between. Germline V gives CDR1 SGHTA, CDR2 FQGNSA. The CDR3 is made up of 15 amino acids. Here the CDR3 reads CASSLGGRGGNTIYF. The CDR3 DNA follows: TGTGCCAGCAGCTTGGGGGGACGCGGCGGAAACACCATATATTTT.

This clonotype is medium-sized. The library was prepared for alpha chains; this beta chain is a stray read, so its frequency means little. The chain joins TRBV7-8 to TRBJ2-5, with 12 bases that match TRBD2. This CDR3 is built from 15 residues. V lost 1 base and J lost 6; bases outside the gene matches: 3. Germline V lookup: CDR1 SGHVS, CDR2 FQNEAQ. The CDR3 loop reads CASSLVGLAGKTQYF. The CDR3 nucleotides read TGTGCCAGCAGCTTAGTAGGACTAGCGGGAAAGACCCAGTACTTC.

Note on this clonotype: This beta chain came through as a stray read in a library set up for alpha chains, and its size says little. The CDR3 DNA reads TGTGCCAGCAGCCCAGACAGGGGATATGGCTACACCTTC. This encodes CASSPDRGYGYTF. This rearrangement joins TRBV3-1 to TRBJ1-2; 8 positions agree with TRBD1. The ends lost 4 bases at V and 5 bases at J; junction bases unmatched: 3. Germline V gene lookup returns CDR1 LGHDT and CDR2 YNNKEL (reference sequence). The CDR3 spans 13 residues.

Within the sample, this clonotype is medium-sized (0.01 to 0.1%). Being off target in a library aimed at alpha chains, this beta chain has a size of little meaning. CDR3 in DNA: TGTGCCAGCAGTTACTCGATCGGCCAGCGAGACTCCTACAATGAGCAGTTCTTC. Amino acid sequence: CASSYSIGQRDSYNEQFF. The chain employs TRBV6-6 and TRBJ2-1, with D unclear. The CDR3 spans 18 residues. The V gene lost 0 bases and the J gene lost 0 bases, with 15 bases spanning the gap. CDR1 is MNHNY, CDR2 SVGAGI, per germline (reference sequence).

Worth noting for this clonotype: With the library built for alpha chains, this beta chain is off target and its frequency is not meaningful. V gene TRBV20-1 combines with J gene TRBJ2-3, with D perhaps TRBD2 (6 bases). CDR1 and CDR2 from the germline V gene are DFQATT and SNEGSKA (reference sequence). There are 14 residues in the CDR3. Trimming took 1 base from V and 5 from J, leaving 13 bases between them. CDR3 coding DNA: TGCAGTGCTAGAGGTTCTTGGGGGGTAGATACGCAGTATTTT. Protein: CSARGSWGVDTQYF.

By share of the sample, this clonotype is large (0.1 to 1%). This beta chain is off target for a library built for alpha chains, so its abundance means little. The CDR3 sequence is CASSLASSGTYEQYF. The DNA for the CDR3 is TGTGCCAGCAGTTTGGCGTCTTCCGGGACCTACGAGCAGTACTTC. V gene TRBV28 combines with J gene TRBJ2-7; possibly TRBD2 for D (5 bases). This CDR3 has 15 residues. Trimming removed 3 bases at V and 2 bases at J, with 14 bases between. Germline CDR1 reads MDHEN; CDR2 reads SYDVKM.

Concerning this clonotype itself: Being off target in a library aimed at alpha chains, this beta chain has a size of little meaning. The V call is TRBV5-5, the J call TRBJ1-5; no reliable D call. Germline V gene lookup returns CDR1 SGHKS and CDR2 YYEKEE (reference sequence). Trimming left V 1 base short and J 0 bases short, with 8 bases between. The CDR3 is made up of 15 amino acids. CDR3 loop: CASSLTGNSNQPQHF. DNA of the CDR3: TGTGCCAGCAGCTTGACGGGAAATAGCAATCAGCCCCAGCATTTT.

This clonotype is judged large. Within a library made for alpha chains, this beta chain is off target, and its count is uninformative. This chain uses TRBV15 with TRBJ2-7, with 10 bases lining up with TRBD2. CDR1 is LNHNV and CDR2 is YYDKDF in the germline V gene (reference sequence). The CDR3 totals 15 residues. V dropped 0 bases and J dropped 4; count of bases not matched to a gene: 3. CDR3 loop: CATSRDSSGSYEQYF. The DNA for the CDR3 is TGTGCCACCAGCAGAGATTCTAGCGGGAGTTACGAGCAGTACTTC.

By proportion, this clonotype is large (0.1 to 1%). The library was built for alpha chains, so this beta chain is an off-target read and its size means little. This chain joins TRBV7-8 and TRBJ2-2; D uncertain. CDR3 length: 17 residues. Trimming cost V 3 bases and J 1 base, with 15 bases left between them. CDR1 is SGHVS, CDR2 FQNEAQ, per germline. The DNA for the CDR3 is TGTGCCAGCAGCTTTTGGACCAACCCCAAGAACACCGGGGAGCTGTTTTTT. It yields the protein CASSFWTNPKNTGELFF.

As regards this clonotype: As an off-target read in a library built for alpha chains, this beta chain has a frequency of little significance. The CDR3 nucleotides are TGCAGCGTTGAGACCTCCCGGGACAGGGGGCCAGATACGCAGTATTTT. It is translated as CSVETSRDRGPDTQYF. The chain carries TRBV29-1 and TRBJ2-3, with TRBD1 matching 12 bases. This CDR3 contains 16 residues. J was trimmed by 4 bases and V by 3 bases; bases with no gene match: 8. CDR1 SQVTM and CDR2 ANQGSEA come from the germline V gene.

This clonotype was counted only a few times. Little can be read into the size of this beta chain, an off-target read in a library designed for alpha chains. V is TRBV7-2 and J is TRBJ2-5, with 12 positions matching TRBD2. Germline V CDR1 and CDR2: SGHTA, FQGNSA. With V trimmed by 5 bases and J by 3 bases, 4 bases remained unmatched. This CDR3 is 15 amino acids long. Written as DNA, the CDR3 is TGTGCCAGCAGCCCCACTAGCGGGGGGAAAGAGACCCAGTACTTC. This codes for CASSPTSGGKETQYF.

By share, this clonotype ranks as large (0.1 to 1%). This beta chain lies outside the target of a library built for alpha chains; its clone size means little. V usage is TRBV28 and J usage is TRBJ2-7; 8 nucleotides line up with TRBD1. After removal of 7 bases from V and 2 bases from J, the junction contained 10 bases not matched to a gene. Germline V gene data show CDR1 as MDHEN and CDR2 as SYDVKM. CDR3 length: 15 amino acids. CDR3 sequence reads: CASTSTGVDAYEQYF. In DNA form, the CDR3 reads TGTGCCAGCACCTCGACAGGGGTGGACGCCTACGAGCAGTACTTC.

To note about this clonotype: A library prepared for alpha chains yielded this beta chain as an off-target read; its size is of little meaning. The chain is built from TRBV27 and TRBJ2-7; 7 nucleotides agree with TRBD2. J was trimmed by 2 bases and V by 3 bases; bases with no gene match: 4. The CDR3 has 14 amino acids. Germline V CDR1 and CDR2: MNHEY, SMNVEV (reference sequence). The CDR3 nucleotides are TGTGCCAGCAGTTTCGGGGAGGGCCCCTACGAGCAGTACTTC. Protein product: CASSFGEGPYEQYF.

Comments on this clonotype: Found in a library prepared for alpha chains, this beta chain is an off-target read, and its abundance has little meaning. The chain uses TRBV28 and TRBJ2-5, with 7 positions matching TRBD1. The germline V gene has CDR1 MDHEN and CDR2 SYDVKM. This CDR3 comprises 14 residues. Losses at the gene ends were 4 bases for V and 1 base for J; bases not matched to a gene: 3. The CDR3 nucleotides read TGTGCCAGCAGTTCCGGGACAGCCCAAGAGACCCAGTACTTC. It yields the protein CASSSGTAQETQYF.

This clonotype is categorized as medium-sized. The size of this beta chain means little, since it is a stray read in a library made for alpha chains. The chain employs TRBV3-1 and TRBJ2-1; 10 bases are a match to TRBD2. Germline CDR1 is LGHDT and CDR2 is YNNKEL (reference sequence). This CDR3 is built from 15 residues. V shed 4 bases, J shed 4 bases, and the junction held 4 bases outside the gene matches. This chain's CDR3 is CASSLPAGGYNEQFF. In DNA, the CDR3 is TGTGCCAGCAGCCTCCCAGCGGGAGGGTACAATGAGCAGTTCTTC.

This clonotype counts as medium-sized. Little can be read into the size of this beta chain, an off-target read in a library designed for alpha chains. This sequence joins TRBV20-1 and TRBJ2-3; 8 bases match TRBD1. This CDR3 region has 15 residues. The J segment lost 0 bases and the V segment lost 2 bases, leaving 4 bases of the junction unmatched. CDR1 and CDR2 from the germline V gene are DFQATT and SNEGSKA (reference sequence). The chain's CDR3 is CSARPRTGSTDTQYF. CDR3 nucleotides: TGCAGTGCTAGACCCAGGACAGGGAGCACAGATACGCAGTATTTT.

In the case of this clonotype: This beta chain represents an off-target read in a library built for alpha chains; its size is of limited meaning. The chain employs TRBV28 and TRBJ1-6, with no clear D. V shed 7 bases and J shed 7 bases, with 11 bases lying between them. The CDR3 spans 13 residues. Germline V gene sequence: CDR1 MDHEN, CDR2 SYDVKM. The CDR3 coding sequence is TGTGCCAGCACCCTTCAAAGAAATTCACCCCTCCACTTT. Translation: CASTLQRNSPLHF.

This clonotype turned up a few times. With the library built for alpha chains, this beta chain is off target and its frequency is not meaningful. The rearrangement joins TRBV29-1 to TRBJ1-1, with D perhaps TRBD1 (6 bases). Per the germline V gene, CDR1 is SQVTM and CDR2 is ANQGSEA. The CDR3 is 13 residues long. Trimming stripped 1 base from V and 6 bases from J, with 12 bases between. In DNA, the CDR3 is TGCAGCGTTGAAGGTCTGGGGGCAGCTGAAGCTTTCTTT. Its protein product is CSVEGLGAAEAFF.

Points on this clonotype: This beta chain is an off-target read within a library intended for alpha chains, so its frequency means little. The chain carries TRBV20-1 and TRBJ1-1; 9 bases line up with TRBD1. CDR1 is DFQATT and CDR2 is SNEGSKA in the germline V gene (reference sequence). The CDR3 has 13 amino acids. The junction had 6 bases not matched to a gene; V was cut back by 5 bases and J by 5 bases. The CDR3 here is CSAWDRDGTEAFF. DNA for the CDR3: TGCAGTGCTTGGGACAGGGACGGTACTGAAGCTTTCTTT.